These 19 T cell receptor beta chains share one sample of origin, sequenced in a study of blood T cell repertoires in COVID-19. Measured with immunoSEQ multiplex PCR; TCRdb has only the in-frame clones, and not every one. The sample holds over 350,000 clones, approximately 90% seen once. Sequenced sample: peripheral blood. The receptors stem from a woman aged 25 to 45 with active or convalescent COVID-19.

V gene TRBV2 combines with J gene TRBJ1-2; TRBD1 might be the D (5 bases). CDR1 and CDR2 (germline): SNHLY, FYNNEI. The V end lost 5 bases, the J end lost 4 bases, and 14 bases lay between the germline ends. This CDR3 is 14 amino acids long. Here the CDR3 reads CASSFQGFTYGYTF. In nucleotides, the CDR3 is TGTGCCAGCAGTTTCCAGGGTTTTACCTATGGCTACACCTTC.

The V call is TRBV10-3, the J call TRBJ2-1, with D possibly matching TRBD2 (6 bases). Trimming cost V 6 bases and J 5 bases, with 14 bases left between them. CDR3 length: 14 amino acids. CDR1 and CDR2 from the germline V gene are ENHRY and SYGVKD. CDR3 in amino acids: CAIRAGTSNNEQFF. For the CDR3, the DNA is TGTGCCATCAGGGCAGGGACTTCTAACAATGAGCAGTTCTTC.

The V call is TRBV4-2, the J call TRBJ2-2; the D gene is possibly TRBD2 (6 bases). CDR1 and CDR2 (germline): LGHNA, YNFKEQ. The CDR3 contains 17 residues. Deletions cut 0 bases from V and 2 bases from J, with 13 bases between. CDR3 sequence (DNA): TGTGCCAGCAGCCAAGATCCCATTAGCGGAAACACCGGGGAGCTGTTTTTT. It yields the protein CASSQDPISGNTGELFF.

The CDR3 region has the DNA TGTGCCAGCAGCGCCCACTCGACAGGTTCCGGGGCCAACGTCCTGACTTTC. Its translation: CASSAHSTGSGANVLTF. The chain has TRBV9 and TRBJ2-6; possible D gene TRBD1, 6 bases. CDR1 and CDR2 from the germline V gene are SGDLS and YYNGEE. The CDR3 extends over 17 amino acids. V was shortened by 3 bases and J by 4 bases, with 17 bases between the two germline ends.

This chain connects TRBV7-7 to TRBJ2-3, with TRBD1 matching 8 bases. The CDR3 totals 15 residues. In germline, CDR1 is SSHAT, CDR2 FNYEAQ (reference sequence). The V gene end was trimmed by 5 bases and the J gene end by 4 bases; junction bases not matched to a gene: 8. CDR3 nucleotide sequence: TGTGCCAGCAGCGAAGGACAGGGTGTCGCAGATACGCAGTATTTT. Its translation: CASSEGQGVADTQYF.

The J gene is TRBJ2-6, the V gene TRBV21-1; TRBD1 is the table's D call, not checked against the DNA. TRBV21-1 counts as a pseudogene. This CDR3 has 21 residues. The chain's CDR3 is CASTGLEGIFRGNSGANVLTF. In DNA, the CDR3 is TGTGCCAGCACCGGGTTAGAAGGGATCTTTAGGGGGAACTCTGGGGCCAACGTCCTGACTTTC.

The V and J genes are TRBV6-1 and TRBJ2-7; TRBD1 matches 8 bases. The CDR3 loop spans 15 amino acids. CDR1 and CDR2 from the germline V gene are MNHNS and SASEGT. With 1 base clipped from V and 6 bases from J, the junction kept 8 bases outside the gene matches. CDR3 nucleotide sequence: TGTGCCAGCAGTGAAGGGGGACAGGTGACAGGCGAGCAGTACTTC. This codes for CASSEGGQVTGEQYF.

V usage is TRBV4-1 and J usage is TRBJ2-6; 7 nucleotides line up with TRBD2. Germline CDR1 is MGHRA and CDR2 is YSYEKL. The length of the CDR3 is 16 residues. Germline trimming cut 1 base from V and 3 bases from J; bases unmatched to any gene: 3. CDR3 nucleotides: TGCGCCAGCAGCCAAGGAGCGGGGTTTGGGGCCAACGTCCTGACTTTC. Translating it yields CASSQGAGFGANVLTF.

V gene TRBV7-9 combines with J gene TRBJ1-6; D not resolved. Trimming removed 1 base at V and 10 bases at J, with 8 bases between. The CDR3 has 13 residues. The germline CDR1 and CDR2 sequences are SEHNR and FQNEAQ (reference sequence). This CDR3 is CASSLEPGSPLHF. DNA for the CDR3: TGTGCCAGCAGCTTAGAACCGGGGTCACCCCTCCACTTT.

This clone was observed a few times. The chain recombines TRBV6-1 with TRBJ2-7; 9 nucleotides match TRBD1. The V gene end was trimmed by 4 bases and the J gene end by 0 bases; junction bases not matched to a gene: 7. The CDR3 runs to 16 residues. The germline gives CDR1 MNHNS, CDR2 SASEGT. The CDR3 is CASSGYRDRASYEQYF. As DNA, the CDR3 is TGTGCCAGCAGTGGATACCGGGACAGGGCCTCCTACGAGCAGTACTTC.

This chain uses TRBV7-6 with TRBJ1-3, with TRBD1 identical over 7 bases. The CDR3 is 16 amino acids. Per the germline V gene, CDR1 is SGHVS and CDR2 is FNYEAQ. Trimming at V came to 3 bases and at J to 0 bases, leaving 5 bases not matched to a gene. The DNA for the CDR3 is TGTGCCAGCAGCTTGGGTGGGGACAGCTCTGGAAACACCATATATTTT. Amino acids: CASSLGGDSSGNTIYF.

The chain joins TRBV6-5 to TRBJ1-3; 7 nucleotides align to TRBD1. Losses at the gene ends were 2 bases for V and 2 bases for J; bases not matched to a gene: 3. Per germline, CDR1 MNHEY and CDR2 SVGAGI. The CDR3 runs 15 residues. Written as DNA, the CDR3 is TGTGCCAGCAGTTACGCCAGGGGGGCTGGAAACACCATATATTTT. It specifies CASSYARGAGNTIYF.

This chain links TRBV12-3 or TRBV12-4 with TRBJ2-1; unclear D gene. This CDR3 has 12 amino acids. V was clipped by 5 bases and J by 5 bases, with 7 bases between them. The CDR3 reads CASSTTHNEQFF. CDR3 coding DNA: TGTGCCAGCAGTACCACTCACAATGAGCAGTTCTTC.

The chain has TRBV30 and TRBJ2-3; D is unresolved. The CDR3 length is 13 residues. Trimming removed 4 bases from V and 4 bases from J, with 12 bases in between. Germline CDR1 is GTSNPN and CDR2 is SVGIG (reference sequence). This CDR3 is CAWTSSSADTQYF. The CDR3 DNA reads as TGTGCCTGGACATCTAGTTCGGCAGATACGCAGTATTTT.

This CDR3 reads CASSRDPTGVSEQYF. DNA for the CDR3: TGCGCCAGCAGCAGGGACCCGACAGGGGTGAGCGAGCAGTACTTC. The rearrangement joins TRBV5-1 to TRBJ2-7, with 8 bases that match TRBD1. Germline CDR1 SGHRS, CDR2 YFSETQ. The CDR3 spans 15 residues. Losses at the gene ends were 4 bases for V and 6 bases for J; bases not matched to a gene: 12.

This clone is a singleton in its sample. This chain links TRBV3-1 (or the pseudogene TRBV3-2) with TRBJ1-6; 7 bases align to TRBD1. The length of the CDR3 is 20 residues. Germline V CDR1 and CDR2: LGHDT, YNNKEL (reference sequence). J lost 0 bases, V lost 1 base, and 12 bases had no gene match. CDR3 loop: CASSQGGQTFRSSYNSPLHF. The DNA of the CDR3 is TGTGCCAGCAGCCAAGGGGGACAGACGTTTCGAAGCTCCTATAATTCACCCCTCCACTTT.

This chain links TRBV4-1 with TRBJ1-1; the D gene is possibly TRBD1 (6 bases). CDR1 MGHRA and CDR2 YSYEKL come from the germline V gene. There are 15 residues in the CDR3. V lost 2 bases, J lost 0 bases, and 10 bases lay in between. DNA of the CDR3: TGCGCCAGCAGCCAACGGGGGGGCCTGAACACTGAAGCTTTCTTT. It yields the protein CASSQRGGLNTEAFF.

The chain joins TRBV15 to TRBJ2-1, with TRBD2 matching 13 bases. The CDR3 covers 16 residues. Looked up from germline, CDR1 is LNHNV and CDR2 is YYDKDF (reference sequence). The V segment lost 4 bases and the J segment 8 bases; nucleotides outside the gene matches: 8. The CDR3 region has the DNA TGTGCCACCAGCAAGAGGACTAGCGGGAGTGGGTATGAGCAGTTCTTC. This sequence encodes CATSKRTSGSGYEQFF.

This rearrangement joins TRBV19 to TRBJ1-2, with D unresolved. V lost 9 bases and J lost 4, with 12 bases in between. Germline assignment: CDR1 LNHDA and CDR2 SQIVND (reference sequence). CDR3 length equals 12 residues. CDR3 DNA sequence: TGTGCCAGCGCACGGGTGGGCTATGGCTACACCTTC. It codes for CASARVGYGYTF.